The 32 T cell receptor beta chains presented below share a single source sample, sequenced in a study of T cell responses to AZD1222 COVID-19 vaccine. Profiling relied on immunoSEQ multiplex PCR, and the TCRdb table lists in-frame clones only, not all of them. The profile shows about 73,000 clones, roughly 88% of them singletons. Source: peripheral blood, taken 28 days after the second AZD1222 dose. The receptors stem from an adult who received the AZD1222 COVID-19 vaccine.

This sequence joins TRBV7-2 and TRBJ1-2; D perhaps matches TRBD1 (5 bases). CDR1 SGHTA and CDR2 FQGNSA come from the germline V gene. This CDR3 region has 13 residues. Trimming took off 5 bases at V and 7 bases at J, with 14 bases between the two ends. The CDR3 DNA reads as TGTGCCAGCAGCGCGGGACTGCCACCTGGCTACACCTTC. Residues: CASSAGLPPGYTF.

The chain joins TRBV28 to TRBJ2-7, with D uncertain. Trimming took off 5 bases at V and 5 bases at J, with 7 bases between the two ends. The CDR3 is made up of 11 amino acids. The germline CDR1 and CDR2 sequences are MDHEN and SYDVKM. The CDR3 nucleotides read TGTGCCAGCAGTCGGTTAAACGAGCAGTACTTC. Protein sequence: CASSRLNEQYF.

The V call is TRBV7-2, the J call TRBJ2-3, with TRBD2 identical over 16 bases. V lost 6 bases, J lost 3 bases, and 3 bases stayed unmatched. CDR3 length: 16 amino acids. CDR1 is SGHTA and CDR2 is FQGNSA in the germline V gene. DNA for the CDR3: TGTGCCAGCAGTAAGGGACTAGCGGGGGGGACAGATACGCAGTATTTT. This gives the protein CASSKGLAGGTDTQYF.

This sequence joins TRBV5-1 and TRBJ1-5; D is unclear. CDR1 is SGHRS and CDR2 is YFSETQ in the germline V gene. V was pared by 4 bases and J by 4 bases, with 6 bases between. This CDR3 spans 12 amino acids. This chain's CDR3 is CASSRINQPQHF. The CDR3 DNA reads as TGCGCCAGCAGCCGAATAAATCAGCCCCAGCATTTT. Full variable domain (outside the CDR3, taken from reference TRBV5-1 and TRBJ1-5): KAGVTQTPRYLIKTRGQQVTLSCSPISGHRSVSWYQQTPGQGLQFLFEYFSETQRNKGNFPGRFSGRQFSNSRSEMNVSTLELGDSALYLCASSRINQPQHFGDGTRLSIL.

V usage is TRBV15 and J usage is TRBJ2-3, with a tentative D call TRBD1 (6 bases). CDR1 LNHNV and CDR2 YYDKDF come from the germline V gene (reference sequence). The CDR3 has 17 residues. Trimming removed 2 bases at V and 0 bases at J, with 15 bases between. CDR3 DNA: TGTGCCACCAGCAGACCCATAGGGGGTCCTAGCACAGATACGCAGTATTTT. This codes for CATSRPIGGPSTDTQYF.

This chain links TRBV25-1 with TRBJ1-5; D uncertain. CDR3 length equals 14 residues. Trimming pared 2 bases from V and 2 bases from J, leaving 7 bases between. CDR1 is MGHDK and CDR2 is SYGVNS in the germline V gene. The CDR3 DNA reads TGTGCCAGCAGTGAAGGAGGCGGCAATCAGCCCCAGCATTTT. Its translation: CASSEGGGNQPQHF.

This chain connects TRBV9 to TRBJ2-3, with D tentatively TRBD2 (6 bases). The V and J ends lost 4 bases and 0 bases respectively, with 15 bases between them. Germline loops: CDR1 SGDLS, CDR2 YYNGEE. The CDR3 has 16 amino acids. The CDR3 nucleotides are TGTGCCAGCAGCCGCCGTGGACTAACTAGCACAGATACGCAGTATTTT. This gives the protein CASSRRGLTSTDTQYF.

This chain connects TRBV25-1 to TRBJ2-7, with D perhaps matching TRBD2 (6 bases). Germline-derived CDR1 and CDR2 are MGHDK and SYGVNS. The CDR3 has 10 amino acids. Trimming cost V 8 bases and J 6 bases, with 8 bases left between them. CDR3 protein: CASGTFEQYF. CDR3 bases: TGTGCCAGCGGGACTTTCGAGCAGTACTTC.

The V call is TRBV19, the J call TRBJ2-5; 9 bases agree with TRBD1. The J segment lost 5 bases and the V segment lost 3 bases, leaving 10 bases of the junction unmatched. Germline-derived CDR1 and CDR2 are LNHDA and SQIVND (reference sequence). The CDR3 length is 16 residues. The DNA of the CDR3 is TGTGCCAGTAGTATTAATCTACAGGGGGCTTGGGAGACCCAGTACTTC. It yields the protein CASSINLQGAWETQYF.

V gene TRBV5-1 combines with J gene TRBJ1-2; the match to TRBD1 covers 8 bases. The V segment lost 4 bases and the J segment 8 bases; nucleotides outside the gene matches: 13. CDR1 and CDR2 (germline): SGHRS, YFSETQ. The CDR3 contains 15 residues. The CDR3 is CASSLQSRTGNGYTF. The DNA of the CDR3 is TGCGCCAGCAGCCTCCAAAGCCGGACAGGGAACGGCTACACCTTC.

The chain combines TRBV28 with TRBJ2-2; D is perhaps TRBD2 (5 bases). The CDR3 extends over 14 amino acids. Germline V gene data show CDR1 as MDHEN and CDR2 as SYDVKM. Deletions cut 8 bases from V and 0 bases from J, with 10 bases between. The CDR3 loop reads CASSEGSNTGELFF. The DNA of the CDR3 is TGTGCCAGCTCCGAGGGATCGAACACCGGGGAGCTGTTTTTT.

This rearrangement joins TRBV12-3 or TRBV12-4 to TRBJ2-2; D is undetermined. CDR3 length: 12 amino acids. V was clipped by 6 bases and J by 2 bases, with 4 bases between them. Written as DNA, the CDR3 is TGTGCCAGCAGAAAAAACACCGGGGAGCTGTTTTTT. It codes for CASRKNTGELFF.

The table lists this clone with a count of one. This chain links TRBV6-1 with TRBJ2-3; TRBD1 aligns across 9 bases. The CDR3 contains 15 residues. V gave up 1 base and J gave up 9 bases; unmatched junction bases: 8. Germline V gene lookup returns CDR1 MNHNS and CDR2 SASEGT. The CDR3 DNA reads as TGTGCCAGCAGTGAAGAGGGACAGGGTCTTGGGACGCAGTATTTT. Translating it yields CASSEEGQGLGTQYF.

The chain recombines TRBV29-1 with TRBJ1-2, with D uncertain. Germline-derived CDR1 and CDR2 are SQVTM and ANQGSEA. CDR3 length equals 12 residues. Trimming shortened V by 4 bases and J by 8 bases, and 14 bases separated the two germline ends. The CDR3 region is CSVGAGLEGYTF. CDR3 nucleotides: TGCAGCGTTGGCGCAGGTCTGGAAGGCTACACCTTC.

This chain links TRBV29-1 with TRBJ1-1, with TRBD1 matching 9 bases. The V gene's germline CDR1 is SQVTM and CDR2 ANQGSEA. The V segment lost 3 bases and the J segment 6 bases; nucleotides outside the gene matches: 11. The CDR3 is 15 residues long. Here the CDR3 reads CSVEGQGRYGSEAFF. The CDR3 bases are TGCAGCGTTGAGGGACAGGGTCGATATGGGTCTGAAGCTTTCTTT. Drawing the rest from reference TRBV29-1 and TRBJ1-1, the complete variable domain is SAVISQKPSRDICQRGTSLTIQCQVDSQVTMMFWYRQQPGQSLTLIATANQGSEATYESGFVIDKFPISRPNLTFSTLTVSNMSPEDSSIYLCSVEGQGRYGSEAFFGQGTRLTVV.

Comments on this clone: A read error may account for a junction end that differs from germline. This chain uses TRBV5-6 with TRBJ2-7, with D possibly being TRBD2 (5 bases). The CDR3 length is 13 residues. The V gene's germline CDR1 is SGHDT and CDR2 YYEEEE. Written as DNA, the CDR3 is TGTGCCAGCAGTTTGGACTCTATCCACGAGCAGTACTTC. As protein: CASSLDSIHEQYF.

The chain has TRBV6-2 or TRBV6-3 and TRBJ1-1; D is ambiguous. Between the trimmed V and J ends, which lost 3 bases and 3 bases, there was a span of 14 bases. Germline assignment: CDR1 MNHEY and CDR2 SVGEGT. The CDR3 consists of 15 residues. The CDR3 region is CASSYRGSGDTEAFF. In DNA, the CDR3 is TGTGCCAGCAGTTATCGAGGATCCGGGGACACTGAAGCTTTCTTT.

The chain uses TRBV27 and TRBJ2-7; TRBD1 aligns across 8 bases. Germline CDR1 MNHEY, CDR2 SMNVEV (reference sequence). The CDR3 runs to 13 residues. V trimming: 5 bases; J trimming: 4 bases; junction bases outside the gene matches: 4. The CDR3 protein is CASSRDRNYEQYF. CDR3 sequence (DNA): TGTGCCAGCAGTCGGGACAGGAATTACGAGCAGTACTTC.

The CDR3 is CASSFGGYNSPLHF. The CDR3, as DNA: TGTGCCAGCAGCTTTGGCGGGTATAATTCACCCCTCCACTTT. The chain combines TRBV11-2 with TRBJ1-6; no definite D call. The CDR3 covers 14 residues. The germline gives CDR1 SGHAT, CDR2 FQNNGV. With 3 bases removed from V and 4 bases from J, the gap between germline ends came to 7 bases.

This sequence joins TRBV7-3 and TRBJ2-7; TRBD2 aligns across 11 bases. Trimming took 5 bases from V and 6 from J; bases not matched to a gene: 12. The CDR3 contains 16 residues. Germline-derived CDR1 and CDR2 are SGHTA and FQGTGA. The CDR3 reads CASSRSGGAPLIEQYF. CDR3 in DNA: TGTGCCAGCAGCCGTAGCGGGGGGGCCCCGCTGATCGAGCAGTACTTC.

This chain links TRBV3-1 (or the pseudogene TRBV3-2) with TRBJ2-1; the match to TRBD2 covers 12 bases. Germline trimming cut 4 bases from V and 7 bases from J; bases unmatched to any gene: 5. This CDR3 has 15 residues. CDR1 is LGHDT, CDR2 YNNKEL, per germline (reference sequence). CDR3 coding DNA: TGTGCCAGCAGCCCCTCTAGCGGGGGGGCGAATGAGCAGTTCTTC. Translating gives CASSPSSGGANEQFF.

The rearrangement uses TRBV28 and TRBJ2-1; 7 bases match TRBD2. Germline-derived CDR1 and CDR2 are MDHEN and SYDVKM. CDR3 size: 16 residues. Trimming at V came to 5 bases and at J to 8 bases, leaving 15 bases not matched to a gene. The CDR3 loop is CASSRVGGGAFYEQFF. The CDR3, as DNA: TGTGCCAGCAGTCGCGTTGGGGGGGGAGCCTTTTATGAGCAGTTCTTC.

This chain joins TRBV12-5 and TRBJ2-3; D possibly uses TRBD1 or TRBD2 (5 bases each). Germline CDR1 is LGHNT and CDR2 is FRNRAP. This CDR3 is built from 13 residues. Trimming pared 1 base from V and 4 bases from J, leaving 6 bases between. CDR3: CASGLGGADTQYF. The CDR3 coding sequence is TGTGCTAGTGGTTTGGGAGGGGCAGATACGCAGTATTTT.

The chain uses TRBV5-4 and TRBJ1-1, with D unresolved. V lost 3 bases to trimming and J lost 1 base, with 10 bases between them. Germline V gives CDR1 SGHNT, CDR2 YYREEE (reference sequence). The CDR3 spans 14 residues. The CDR3 loop is CASSSWTRNTEAFF. Written as DNA, the CDR3 is TGTGCCAGCAGCTCCTGGACGAGGAACACTGAAGCTTTCTTT.

The chain joins TRBV6-5 to TRBJ2-7, with 8 bases identical to TRBD1. The CDR3 totals 14 residues. The V and J ends lost 6 bases and 3 bases, in that order; junction bases with no gene match: 7. The germline CDR1 and CDR2 sequences are MNHEY and SVGAGI. This CDR3 is CASSHGQGRYEQYF. For the CDR3, the DNA is TGTGCCAGCAGCCATGGACAGGGTCGCTACGAGCAGTACTTC.

The J gene is TRBJ1-1, the V gene TRBV6-1; 9 nucleotides line up with TRBD1. With V trimmed by 1 base and J by 5 bases, 5 bases remained unmatched. Germline assignment: CDR1 MNHNS and CDR2 SASEGT. The CDR3 covers 15 residues. CDR3 bases: TGTGCCAGCAGTGAAGAGACAGGGGGTCGGACTGAAGCTTTCTTT. Its protein product is CASSEETGGRTEAFF.

The chain combines TRBV5-1 with TRBJ2-7; 9 positions agree with TRBD1. With V trimmed by 2 bases and J by 1 base, 10 bases remained unmatched. The CDR3 runs to 17 residues. Germline assignment: CDR1 SGHRS and CDR2 YFSETQ. CDR3 sequence (DNA): TGCGCCAGCAGCTTCGTTAGGACAGGGGCTCAGTCCTACGAGCAGTACTTC. Its translation is CASSFVRTGAQSYEQYF.

The chain has TRBV28 and TRBJ1-5; D ambiguous. CDR1 and CDR2 (germline): MDHEN, SYDVKM. The CDR3 is 12 residues long. Trimming took off 1 base at V and 6 bases at J, with 4 bases between the two ends. The CDR3 bases are TGTGCCAGCAGTTTATTCCCTCAGCCCCAGCATTTT. The encoded protein is CASSLFPQPQHF.

V usage is TRBV5-4 and J usage is TRBJ1-3, with D uncertain. The CDR3 spans 16 residues. Trimming removed 6 bases at V and 1 base at J, with 17 bases between. Germline V gives CDR1 SGHNT, CDR2 YYREEE (reference sequence). CDR3 region: CASTTSGPYSGNTIYF. CDR3 in DNA: TGTGCCAGCACTACTTCCGGTCCATATTCTGGAAACACCATATATTTT.

For the CDR3, the DNA is TGTGCCAGCACTGGGACGAGGAACACTGAAGCTTTCTTT. Its translation is CASTGTRNTEAFF. The rearrangement uses TRBV2 and TRBJ1-1; a possible D gene is TRBD1 (5 bases). CDR1 and CDR2 (germline): SNHLY, FYNNEI. The length of the CDR3 is 13 residues. V lost 7 bases to trimming and J lost 1 base, with 10 bases between them.

The rearrangement uses TRBV19 and TRBJ1-1; D is perhaps TRBD1 (6 bases). Trimming took 6 bases from V and 5 from J, leaving 16 bases between them. The CDR3 extends over 14 amino acids. Germline CDR1 LNHDA, CDR2 SQIVND (reference sequence). This chain's CDR3 is CASSHIGGNTEAFF. CDR3 DNA: TGTGCCAGTAGCCATATAGGGGGGAATACTGAAGCTTTCTTT.

This sequence joins TRBV4-1 and TRBJ2-3; D may be TRBD2 (5 bases). This CDR3 contains 16 residues. Germline V gives CDR1 MGHRA, CDR2 YSYEKL. V was pared by 4 bases and J by 0 bases, with 14 bases between. Written as DNA, the CDR3 is TGCGCCAGCAGCCGATCCCAGGACTCGAGCACAGATACGCAGTATTTT. Protein product: CASSRSQDSSTDTQYF.